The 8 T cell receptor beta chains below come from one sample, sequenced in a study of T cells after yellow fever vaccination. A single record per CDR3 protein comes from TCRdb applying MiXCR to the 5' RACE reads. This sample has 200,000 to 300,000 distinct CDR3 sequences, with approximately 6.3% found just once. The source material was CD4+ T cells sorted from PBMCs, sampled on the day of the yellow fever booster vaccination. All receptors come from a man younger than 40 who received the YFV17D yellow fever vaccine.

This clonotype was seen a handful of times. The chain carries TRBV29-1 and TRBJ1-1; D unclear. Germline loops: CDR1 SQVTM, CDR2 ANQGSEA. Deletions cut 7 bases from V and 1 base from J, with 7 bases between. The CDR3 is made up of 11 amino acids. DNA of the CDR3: TGCAGCGCCGGGAAGAACACTGAAGCTTTCTTT. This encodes CSAGKNTEAFF.

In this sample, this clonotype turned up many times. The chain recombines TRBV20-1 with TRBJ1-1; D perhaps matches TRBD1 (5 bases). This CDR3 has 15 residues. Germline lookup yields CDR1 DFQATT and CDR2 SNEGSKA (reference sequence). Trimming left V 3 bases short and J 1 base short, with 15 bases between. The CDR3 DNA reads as TGCAGTGCTAGGGTCCGGGGGAGCGGGAACACTGAAGCTTTCTTT. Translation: CSARVRGSGNTEAFF.

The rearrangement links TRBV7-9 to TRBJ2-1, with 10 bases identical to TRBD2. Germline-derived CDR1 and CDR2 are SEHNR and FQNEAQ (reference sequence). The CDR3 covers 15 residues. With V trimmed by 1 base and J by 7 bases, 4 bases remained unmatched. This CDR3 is CASSLGAGGGNEQFF. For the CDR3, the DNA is TGTGCCAGCAGCTTAGGAGCGGGAGGGGGTAATGAGCAGTTCTTC.

The CDR3 coding sequence is TGCGCCAGCAGATCAAGCGGGAGGCCAGAGACCCAGTACTTC. This translates into CASRSSGRPETQYF. V is TRBV10-2 and J is TRBJ2-5; the match to TRBD2 covers 9 bases. V trimming: 6 bases; J trimming: 4 bases; junction bases outside the gene matches: 6. CDR3 length: 14 amino acids. From germline, CDR1 is WSHSY and CDR2 SAAADI.

CDR3 sequence reads: CASSPRVISYNEQFF. The CDR3 DNA sequence: TGTGCCAGCTCACCACGCGTGATCTCCTACAATGAGCAGTTCTTC. This chain joins TRBV18 and TRBJ2-1, with unresolved D. The CDR3 has 15 residues. Trimming stripped 1 base from V and 0 bases from J, with 7 bases between. In germline, CDR1 is KGHSH, CDR2 LQKENI.

DNA of the CDR3: TGTGCCAGCAGCTTCGGGCGGACAGGGCCGATCTCTGGGGCCAACGTCCTGACTTTC. This encodes CASSFGRTGPISGANVLTF. V is TRBV11-1 and J is TRBJ2-6; 8 bases match TRBD1. V dropped 3 bases and J dropped 0; count of bases not matched to a gene: 10. This CDR3 comprises 19 residues. Looked up from germline, CDR1 is SGHAT and CDR2 is FQDESV (reference sequence). Supplemented by reference TRBV11-1 and TRBJ2-6, the full variable domain reads EAEVAQSPRYKITEKSQAVAFWCDPISGHATLYWYRQILGQGPELLVQFQDESVVDDSQLPKDRFSAERLKGVDSTLKIQPAELGDSAMYLCASSFGRTGPISGANVLTFGAGSRLTVL.

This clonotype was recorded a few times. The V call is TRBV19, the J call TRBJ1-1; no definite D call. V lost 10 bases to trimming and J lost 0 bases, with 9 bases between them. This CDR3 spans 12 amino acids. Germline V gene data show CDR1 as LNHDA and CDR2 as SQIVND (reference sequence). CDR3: CATGQVNTEAFF. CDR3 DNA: TGTGCCACCGGGCAGGTGAACACTGAAGCTTTCTTT.

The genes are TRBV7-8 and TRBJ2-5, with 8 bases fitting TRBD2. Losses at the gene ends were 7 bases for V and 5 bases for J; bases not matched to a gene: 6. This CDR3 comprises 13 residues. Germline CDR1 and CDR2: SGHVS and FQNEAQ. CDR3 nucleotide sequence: TGTGCCAGCATAAGCGGGAGTTTTGAGACCCAGTACTTC. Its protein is CASISGSFETQYF.